The 5 T cell receptor beta chains below all came from one sample that was sequenced in a study of blood T cell repertoires in COVID-19. The protocol was immunoSEQ multiplex PCR, while the TCRdb copy is restricted to in-frame clones and leaves out a portion. The sample lists around 160,000 clones; about four fifths were seen once. Sequenced sample: peripheral blood. All receptors derive from a man in his sixties with active or convalescent COVID-19.

The chain is built from TRBV6-5 and TRBJ1-5; D may be TRBD1 (6 bases). Trimming cost V 2 bases and J 2 bases, with 13 bases left between them. The CDR3 totals 16 residues. Germline assignment: CDR1 MNHEY and CDR2 SVGAGI. The CDR3 loop is CASSYDTGKGNQPQHF. The CDR3 bases are TGTGCCAGCAGTTACGACACAGGGAAGGGCAATCAGCCCCAGCATTTT.

This clone occurred a few times. The junction differs from germline at one of its ends, possibly a read error. This chain links TRBV5-6 with TRBJ2-7; a possible D gene is TRBD2 (6 bases). Germline V gives CDR1 SGHDT, CDR2 YYEEEE. The CDR3 sequence is 12 residues long. The CDR3: CASSLPPGLLNF. CDR3 in DNA: TGTGCCAGCAGCTTGCCTCCGGGACTCCTAAACTTC.

This chain joins TRBV19 and TRBJ1-5; D gene uncertain. Germline V gives CDR1 LNHDA, CDR2 SQIVND (reference sequence). The CDR3 is 13 amino acids. V was trimmed by 3 bases and J by 3 bases, leaving 6 bases between them. The CDR3 loop reads CASSMRINQPQHF. DNA of the CDR3: TGTGCCAGTAGTATGCGGATCAATCAGCCCCAGCATTTT.

The chain links TRBV4-1 to TRBJ2-3, with a possible D match to TRBD2 (5 bases). This CDR3 comprises 15 residues. The germline CDR1 and CDR2 sequences are MGHRA and YSYEKL. Trimming stripped 0 bases from V and 3 bases from J, with 10 bases between. CDR3 region: CASSQDGRGTDTQYF. The CDR3 nucleotides read TGCGCCAGCAGCCAAGACGGTCGGGGAACAGATACGCAGTATTTT.

V gene TRBV29-1 combines with J gene TRBJ2-3; 8 nucleotides line up with TRBD1. In germline, CDR1 is SQVTM, CDR2 ANQGSEA. The V and J ends lost 7 bases and 0 bases, in that order; junction bases with no gene match: 18. The CDR3 runs to 18 residues. CDR3 DNA sequence: TGCAGCGCGCTATGGAGGGGGACAGGAATTTTGAGCACAGATACGCAGTATTTT. This encodes CSALWRGTGILSTDTQYF.